These T cell receptor beta chains were read from a single sample in a study of blood T cell repertoires in COVID-19. TCRdb's table, derived via immunoSEQ multiplex PCR, lists solely in-frame clones and lacks some. The sample contains roughly 70,000 clones, roughly 80% of which appear only once. Specimen: peripheral blood. The source is a woman in her sixties or seventies with acute or convalescent COVID-19. Both conserved end residues are part of each CDR3. The D gene is left open where the match is weak. The listing skips clone size in some rows; elsewhere it reads once, few, many or a size class.

-	TRBV29-1	-	TRBJ2-3	TGCAGCGTTGACATAACCGGACTGAGGGATACGCAGTATTTT	CSVDITGLRDTQYF
-	TRBV2	-	TRBJ2-7	TGTGCCAGCAACAGGGACGGACTCTCCTACGAGCAGTACTTC	CASNRDGLSYEQYF
-	TRBV19	TRBD2	TRBJ2-3	TGTGCCAGTAGTAGACGACTAGCGGCTTCAACAGATACGCAGTATTTT	CASSRRLAASTDTQYF
-	TRBV11-2	-	TRBJ1-5	TGTGCCAGCAGCTTAGACCCCGGGAGGGGGGCGCAGCCCCAGCATTTT	CASSLDPGRGAQPQHF
-	TRBV15	TRBD1	TRBJ1-2	TGTGCCACCAGCGGACTAACAGGGGGCGCTTCTGGCTACACCTTC	CATSGLTGGASGYTF
-	TRBV6-4	-	TRBJ2-2	TGTGCCAGCAGCCCCGGGGAGGCGTCTGGCGGGGAGCTGTTTTTT	CASSPGEASGGELFF
once	TRBV25-1	-	TRBJ2-7	TGTGCCAACCGCCCTCTTCAGGGCTCCTACGAGCAGTACTTC	CANRPLQGSYEQYF
-	TRBV19	TRBD2	TRBJ2-5	TGTGCCAGTAGCCTCGGGGGGGCCTCAGAGACCCAGTACTTC	CASSLGGASETQYF
once	TRBV3-1/TRBV3-2	TRBD1	TRBJ2-3	TGTGCCAGCAGCCAAGTCAGGGGGATGGAGCAGTATTTT	CASSQVRGMEQYF
-	TRBV27	TRBD1	TRBJ1-1	TGTGCCAGCAGTTCCCGGACAGGGGGTTGGGTATTGAACACTGAAGCTTTCTTT	CASSSRTGGWVLNTEAFF
once	TRBV3-1/TRBV3-2	TRBD1	TRBJ1-1	TGTGCCAGCAGCCAAGATCGGCCGGGACAGGGGATTTTGAACACTGAAGCTTTCTTT	CASSQDRPGQGILNTEAFF
-	TRBV18	TRBD2	TRBJ2-3	TGTGCCAGCTCACCACCAATGACAGCGGGGGGTACCTCAGATACGCAGTATTTT	CASSPPMTAGGTSDTQYF
-	TRBV25-1	-	TRBJ2-5	TGTGCCAGCAGTGAGTCTAGGGGGGAGACCCAGTACTTC	CASSESRGETQYF
-	TRBV19	TRBD2	TRBJ2-5	TGTGCCAGTAGTATAGGGACTAGCGGGGGGGTCGGAGAGACCCAGTACTTC	CASSIGTSGGVGETQYF
few	TRBV2	-	TRBJ1-6	TGTGCCAGCAGTGAAGCGAGAAAAAATTCACCCCTCCACTTT	CASSEARKNSPLHF
once	TRBV2	-	TRBJ2-7	TGTGCCAGCAGTGAAGCGCCGGACATCTCCTACGAGCAGTACTTC	CASSEAPDISYEQYF
-	TRBV6-4	-	TRBJ2-3	TGTGCCACCAATCCAACAGGGACACCCACAGATACGCAGTATTTT	CATNPTGTPTDTQYF
few	TRBV2	-	TRBJ1-4	TGTGCCAGCAGTGAATACGGGGGGCTAATTGAAAAACTGTTTTTT	CASSEYGGLIEKLFF
once	TRBV30	TRBD2	TRBJ2-5	TGTGCCTGGAGACCCCACGGGGGGTGGGGGCAAGAGACCCAGTACTTC	CAWRPHGGWGQETQYF
few	TRBV5-1	TRBD1	TRBJ2-2	TGCGCCAGCAGCTTTTCCGGGACAGGGGAGGGGACCGGGGAGCTGTTTTTT	CASSFSGTGEGTGELFF
-	TRBV5-1	-	TRBJ1-3	TGCGCCAGCAGCTCGGACAGTGGAAACACCATATATTTT	CASSSDSGNTIYF
-	TRBV2	-	TRBJ2-7	TGTGCCAGCACCCCAGGACAGACCTACGAGCAGTACTTC	CASTPGQTYEQYF
-	TRBV4-1	TRBD1	TRBJ1-5	TGCGCCAGCAGCCTCGGACAGGGGGTAAACCAGCCCCAGCATTTT	CASSLGQGVNQPQHF
few	TRBV5-6	TRBD2	TRBJ2-5	TGTGCCAGCAGCTCTCGACTAGCGGGGAATCAAGAGACCCAGTACTTC	CASSSRLAGNQETQYF
-	TRBV5-1	-	TRBJ1-4	TGCGCCAGCAGCTACGACAGGTCGACGGGGGAAAAACTGTTTTTT	CASSYDRSTGEKLFF